This TCR beta chain was identified during a study of radiotherapy plus CTLA-4 blockade in lung cancer. About the study: Disease control was seen in 25% to 40% of patients, objective responses in around 20%.

The assay was immunoSEQ multiplex PCR, and TCRdb's table has in-frame clones only and misses some. The sample includes about 76,000 clones, about 78% seen only once; the top ten take 20% to 25%. V shed 6 bases and J shed 5 bases, with 13 bases lying between them. The CDR3 sequence is 13 residues long. CDR1 is SGHVS and CDR2 is FQNEAQ in the germline V gene. The count of this clone is one. Its target is not known. Broader study findings: Once radiotherapy plus ipilimumab had been given, TCR clones derived from tumor expanded in blood. Alongside interferon-beta, early blood T cell clone dynamics were reportedly the best predictor of response.

The receptor's source is a human donor with non-small cell lung cancer whose response to radiotherapy plus ipilimumab could not be evaluated. Some clones in this sample may be carry-over from other donors' samples. This chain uses TRBV7-8 with TRBJ2-5; possibly TRBD1 for D (6 bases). Source: peripheral blood, taken from a patient treated with radiotherapy plus ipilimumab. This CDR3 is CASRLQGGETQYF. CDR3 in DNA: TGTGCCAGCAGGTTACAGGGTGGGGAGACCCAGTACTTC.